These T cell receptor beta chains were read from a single sample in a study of tumor and adjacent non-tumor tissue in lung cancer. TCRdb passed the multiplex PCR reads through MiXCR, listing each CDR3 protein once. The data show about 110,000 distinct CDR3 sequences, more than 60% seen once. The sequencing sample was made of lung tumor tissue. Receptors originate from a woman aged 55 to 70 with non-small cell lung cancer. Each CDR3 is given with its conserved first and last residue. Each record gives: D gene, V gene, J gene, clone size, CDR3 DNA, CDR3 protein. D genes are given only for firm matches. Clone size is stated in some rows and not others, as once, few, many or a class when expanded.

>NA|TRBV6-1|TRBJ2-6|few
TGTGTCAGCAGTGTGGAGGGATCCGGGGCCAATGTCCTGACTTTC
CVSSVEGSGANVLTF
>NA|TRBV19|TRBJ1-6|NA
TGTGCCAGTAGGCCTCCCGGGACAAGTGGAAATTCACGCCTCCACTTT
CASRPPGTSGNSRLHF
>NA|TRBV11-3|TRBJ2-1|NA
TGTGCCAGCAGTTATACGGACGGGGAGATTGGCTCCTACAATCAGCAGTTCTTC
CASSYTDGEIGSYNQQFF
>NA|TRBV4-3|TRBJ2-7|NA
TGCACCAGCAGCCAAGATTCCAGCGGCAATCCCTACGAGCAGTACTTC
CTSSQDSSGNPYEQYF
>TRBD2|TRBV12-3/TRBV12-4|TRBJ2-2|NA
TGTGTCAGCAGTGTGAACACTCCGGGACTAGCGGCCAGGGGCGGGGAGCTGTTTTTT
CVSSVNTPGLAARGGELFF
>NA|TRBV11-2|TRBJ2-7|NA
TGTGCCAGCACTTGGGACTGCGGAAGATACGAGCAGTACTTC
CASTWDCGRYEQYF
>TRBD2|TRBV20-1|TRBJ2-1|NA
TGCAGTGCTAATCCGGGACTAGCGGGAACCTACAATGAGCAATCCTTC
CSANPGLAGTYNEQSF
>NA|TRBV12-3/TRBV12-4|TRBJ2-3|once
TGTGCCAGCAAATGGCACGGGGGAAGCACAGATACGCAGTGTTTT
CASKWHGGSTDTQCF
>NA|TRBV28|TRBJ2-3|few
TGTGCCAGCAGCCTTGCCGCTAGCACAGATACGCAGTATTTT
CASSLAASTDTQYF
>NA|TRBV14|TRBJ2-6|NA
TGTGCCAGCAACCAAATGACAGTCCCTGGGGCCATCGTCCTGACTTTC
CASNQMTVPGAIVLTF
>NA|TRBV11-2|TRBJ2-7|NA
TGTGCCAGCGGCATAGGCGGGGAAATGGCCTACGAGCAGTACTTC
CASGIGGEMAYEQYF
>NA|TRBV11-3|TRBJ1-1|NA
TGTGCCATCAGCTCAATTGGGCCGCCGGGACTGATGAACACTGAAGCTTTCTTT
CAISSIGPPGLMNTEAFF
>NA|TRBV6-2/TRBV6-3|TRBJ2-2|NA
TGTGCCAGCAATAACACCCAACAGAGGGCGAACACCGGGGAGCTGTTTTTT
CASNNTQQRANTGELFF
>TRBD2|TRBV20-1|TRBJ2-7|NA
TGCAGTGCTAGAATGAGCGGGACCCTATACGAGCAGTACTTC
CSARMSGTLYEQYF
>NA|TRBV11-2|TRBJ1-6|NA
TGTGCCAGCAGCCCCCCACAGTTTTCACCCCTTCACTTT
CASSPPQFSPLHF
>NA|TRBV30|TRBJ1-3|NA
TGTGCCAGTCCGTCGGGATACGCTGGAAACACCATATATTTT
CASPSGYAGNTIYF
>NA|TRBV28|TRBJ1-5|NA
TGTGCCAGCAGTTTAAGTGGGAACCTCACGCAGCCCCAGCATTTT
CASSLSGNLTQPQHF
>NA|TRBV11-3|TRBJ1-1|NA
TGTGCCAGCAGCTTAATTGGGCCGCCGGGATGGATGAGCATTGGAGCTTTCTTT
CASSLIGPPGWMSIGAFF
>NA|TRBV13|TRBJ1-5|NA
TGTGCCAGCAGCTCATCGGATGGGGGGAGGATCAATCAGCCCCAGCATTTT
CASSSSDGGRINQPQHF
>NA|TRBV11-2|TRBJ2-3|NA
TGTGCCAGCGGACTGGAGGTTAGGGTCACAGATACGCAGTATTTT
CASGLEVRVTDTQYF